This T cell receptor (beta chain) was observed in a study of blood T cell repertoires in COVID-19. CDR3 length equals 14 residues. Trimming removed 6 bases from V and 1 base from J, with 7 bases in between. CDR1 and CDR2 (germline): MNHEY, SMNVEV (reference sequence). Under the authors' procedure: Reference gene primer amplification in the assay estimated nucleated cell counts. This table comes from immunoSEQ multiplex PCR, and its TCRdb copy is limited to in-frame clones, with some not included. V and J calls plus clone size are reproduced from that table; the DNA served to infer D and trimming. The data show 55,000 to 80,000 clones, with approximately 85% seen just once and over 10% held by the top ten.

Material for sequencing was peripheral blood. The sequence came from a human donor in a cohort sampled during active COVID-19. This chain uses TRBV27 with TRBJ2-6, with D perhaps matching TRBD2 (5 bases). The CDR3 sequence: CASRLVSGANVLTF. CDR3 coding DNA: TGTGCCAGCAGACTAGTGTCTGGGGCCAACGTCCTGACTTTC.